The rows below give T cell receptor beta chains drawn from one sample of a study of memory CD4+ T cells and cytomegalovirus serostatus. Repertoires were generated with immunoSEQ multiplex PCR, while TCRdb's copy carries only in-frame clones and drops some. This sample has approximately 27,000 clones, with 76% found just once. The material sequenced was memory CD4+ T cells from blood. The origin of the receptors is an adult in good health and CMV-seronegative. CDR3s include the opening cysteine and the closing phenylalanine or tryptophan. D genes are given only for firm matches. Clone size is shown for a subset of rows, as once, few, many or a class of expanded clone.

v_gene	d_gene	j_gene	abundance	CDR3nt	CDR3aa
TRBV28	NA	TRBJ2-5	NA	TGTGCCAGCAGCACTAACCAGGGTCCTCAAGAGACCCAGTACTTC	CASSTNQGPQETQYF
TRBV2	TRBD1	TRBJ1-2	NA	TGTGCCAGCAGGGGGGGGGACAGGGGCTATGGCTACACCTTC	CASRGGDRGYGYTF
TRBV28	TRBD1	TRBJ2-5	NA	TGTGCCAGCAGTACAGGGGGACAAGAGACCCAGTACTTC	CASSTGGQETQYF
TRBV7-6	NA	TRBJ2-3	NA	TGTGCCAGCAGCTCAAGTCACACAGATACGCAGTATTTT	CASSSSHTDTQYF
TRBV6-5	NA	TRBJ2-1	NA	TGTGCCAGCGGCCCGGGACGCCCGCAGTTCTTC	CASGPGRPQFF
TRBV5-1	TRBD1	TRBJ1-2	few	TGCGCCAGCAGCTCATCCGGGACAGGGACCTATGGCTACACCTTC	CASSSSGTGTYGYTF
TRBV19	NA	TRBJ1-4	NA	TGTGCCAGTAGTAAATACCAGGGGACTAATGAAAAACTGTTTTTT	CASSKYQGTNEKLFF
TRBV6-5	NA	TRBJ1-4	once	TGTGCCAGCGGGTCAACTAATGAAAAACTGTTTTTT	CASGSTNEKLFF
TRBV19	TRBD1	TRBJ1-5	NA	TGTGCCAGTAGCCGGACAGGGGGCGCGGGTCAGCCCCAGCATTTT	CASSRTGGAGQPQHF
TRBV19	NA	TRBJ1-1	NA	TGTGCCAGTAGTCCCACATGGGAGAACACTGAAGCTTTCTTT	CASSPTWENTEAFF
TRBV29-1	NA	TRBJ2-4	NA	TGCAGCGCCCGGGACCCGAGGGCCAAAAACATTCAGTACTTC	CSARDPRAKNIQYF
TRBV6-5	NA	TRBJ2-7	NA	TGTGCCTGCAGGGTCTCGTTACTACTAGGGGAGCAGTACTTC	CACRVSLLLGEQYF